A single sample is the source of the 18 T cell receptor beta chains below, sequenced in a study of shared clonotypes between healthy human individuals. Naive CD8 isolation took CD45RO-negative cells positively selected for CCR7 and excluded terminally differentiated effector memory CD45RA+ cells. Using immunoSEQ multiplex PCR, the repertoire was profiled, and TCRdb retains in-frame clones only, with some absent. The table has about 2.1 million clones, about 94% seen once. Sequencing used naive CD8+ T cells from PBMCs. These receptors were obtained from a man aged 18-30 years in good health. Some clones in this sample may be carry-over from other donors' samples.

The gene calls are TRBV7-9 and TRBJ2-3; 7 positions agree with TRBD2. The trim removed 2 bases at V and 4 bases at J, leaving 12 bases unmatched. From germline, CDR1 is SEHNR and CDR2 FQNEAQ (reference sequence). The CDR3 contains 17 residues. In DNA form, the CDR3 reads TGTGCCAGCAGCTTAACCTCGGGGGGAAGGTCACCAGATACGCAGTATTTT. As protein: CASSLTSGGRSPDTQYF.

The chain recombines TRBV27 with TRBJ2-7; D might be TRBD1 or TRBD2, each matching 5 bases. The V end was cut by 5 bases, the J end by 7 bases, with 21 bases between. Germline V gene data show CDR1 as MNHEY and CDR2 as SMNVEV (reference sequence). There are 15 residues in the CDR3. The CDR3 sequence is CASSAGDGTFKEQYF. The CDR3 DNA reads TGTGCCAGCAGTGCCGGGGACGGAACTTTTAAAGAGCAGTACTTC.

V and J are TRBV18 and TRBJ2-7; 7 bases align to TRBD1. Germline V gene sequence: CDR1 KGHSH, CDR2 LQKENI. J gave up 2 bases and V 5 bases, and 6 bases lay outside the gene matches. This CDR3 spans 14 amino acids. The CDR3 DNA is TGTGCCAGCTCATCCGACAGGGTAGCCTACGAGCAGTACTTC. This translates into CASSSDRVAYEQYF. Full variable domain (missing parts from reference TRBV18 and TRBJ2-7): NAGVMQNPRHLVRRRGQEARLRCSPMKGHSHVYWYRQLPEEGLKFMVYLQKENIIDESGMPKERFSAEFPKEGPSILRIQQVVRGDSAAYFCASSSDRVAYEQYFGPGTRLTVT.

This chain uses TRBV13 with TRBJ2-5; D may correspond to TRBD1 or TRBD2 (6 bases each). Trimming stripped 1 base from V and 4 bases from J, with 10 bases between. Germline CDR1 and CDR2: PRHDT and FYEKMQ (reference sequence). This CDR3 has 14 residues. The CDR3 DNA reads TGTGCCAGCAGCTTAGTACAGGGAGGAGAGACCCAGTACTTC. Its translation: CASSLVQGGETQYF.

The chain carries TRBV12-5 and TRBJ2-1, with D unclear. This CDR3 comprises 14 residues. Germline lookup yields CDR1 LGHNT and CDR2 FRNRAP. The V end was cut by 2 bases, the J end by 1 base, with 6 bases between. The CDR3 DNA follows: TGTGCTAGTGGTTTGATGGGGTCCTACAATGAGCAGTTCTTC. This translates into CASGLMGSYNEQFF. The entire variable domain, with the rest obtained from reference TRBV12-5 and TRBJ2-1, is as follows: DARVTQTPRHKVTEMGQEVTMRCQPILGHNTVFWYRQTMMQGLELLAYFRNRAPLDDSGMPKDRFSAEMPDATLATLKIQPSEPRDSAVYFCASGLMGSYNEQFFGPGTRLTVL.

The rearrangement links TRBV6-4 to TRBJ2-2; D unresolved. The CDR3 has 13 amino acids. Germline values: CDR1 MRHNA, CDR2 SNTAGT. V was cut by 6 bases and J by 2 bases, with 7 bases left in between. CDR3 bases: TGTGCCAGCAGGGGCGACAACACCGGGGAGCTGTTTTTT. Its protein is CASRGDNTGELFF.

The genes are TRBV28 and TRBJ1-2; D is unresolved. Germline assignment: CDR1 MDHEN and CDR2 SYDVKM. This CDR3 spans 10 amino acids. V lost 3 bases, J lost 7 bases, and 3 bases lay in between. CDR3 in amino acids: CASSFGGYTF. Written as DNA, the CDR3 is TGTGCCAGCAGTTTTGGTGGCTACACCTTC.

This sequence joins TRBV5-6 and TRBJ2-3; 7 bases map to TRBD1. The CDR3 is 16 residues long. The V and J ends lost 4 bases and 0 bases, in that order; junction bases with no gene match: 8. Germline V gives CDR1 SGHDT, CDR2 YYEEEE. CDR3 DNA: TGTGCCAGCAGCGATGTGGACAGGTCTAGCACAGATACGCAGTATTTT. It encodes CASSDVDRSSTDTQYF.

V is TRBV4-3 and J is TRBJ2-6; the D call may be TRBD1 or TRBD2 (7 bases each). Trimming cost V 1 base and J 2 bases, with 12 bases left between them. Germline V gene lookup returns CDR1 LGHNA and CDR2 YSLEER. The CDR3 sequence is 17 residues long. Here the CDR3 reads CASSQGQGGTGANVLTF. CDR3 DNA: TGCGCCAGCAGCCAAGGTCAGGGGGGGACTGGGGCCAACGTCCTGACTTTC.

About this clone: Within the sample, other DNA sequences also encode this same CDR3. The J gene is TRBJ2-7, the V gene TRBV7-9, with 11 bases aligning to TRBD1. The CDR3 runs to 14 residues. J gave up 2 bases and V 5 bases, and 2 bases lay outside the gene matches. Germline V gene sequence: CDR1 SEHNR, CDR2 FQNEAQ (reference sequence). CDR3 sequence reads: CASSTGQGAYEQYF. The DNA of the CDR3 is TGTGCCAGCAGCACGGGACAGGGGGCCTACGAGCAGTACTTC.

V usage is TRBV7-6 and J usage is TRBJ2-7; 8 bases agree with TRBD1. The V segment lost 4 bases and the J segment 5 bases; nucleotides outside the gene matches: 7. The germline CDR1 and CDR2 sequences are SGHVS and FNYEAQ. CDR3 length: 14 amino acids. The CDR3 reads CASSSRGLGDEQYF. The CDR3 nucleotides are TGTGCCAGCAGCTCCAGGGGGCTCGGGGACGAGCAGTACTTC.

The rearrangement joins TRBV28 to TRBJ2-7; D possibly uses TRBD1 or TRBD2 (6 bases each). This CDR3 is built from 12 residues. Germline assignment: CDR1 MDHEN and CDR2 SYDVKM. V shed 2 bases and J shed 9 bases, with 11 bases lying between them. Here the CDR3 DNA reads TGTGCCAGCAGTTTAAGGGGGGTCCTGCAGTACTTC. Amino acids: CASSLRGVLQYF.

The chain recombines TRBV29-1 with TRBJ2-4; no reliable D call. The CDR3 loop spans 14 amino acids. Trimming took off 2 bases at V and 5 bases at J, with 13 bases between the two ends. Germline CDR1 reads SQVTM; CDR2 reads ANQGSEA. DNA of the CDR3: TGCAGCGTTGAACAGTGGGCAGGCGAAAACATTCAGTACTTC. Its protein is CSVEQWAGENIQYF.

This clone occurred once. The chain combines TRBV27 with TRBJ2-7; no clear D. The CDR3 length is 15 residues. V was pared by 4 bases and J by 2 bases, with 15 bases between. In germline, CDR1 is MNHEY, CDR2 SMNVEV (reference sequence). CDR3 nucleotides: TGTGCCAGCAGTTCGGCGGTAGAAGCCCCCTACGAGCAGTACTTC. Protein: CASSSAVEAPYEQYF.

This clone was found once. The gene calls are TRBV7-6 and TRBJ2-5; 7 bases are a match to TRBD1. Germline values: CDR1 SGHVS, CDR2 FNYEAQ. This CDR3 is built from 16 residues. The junction had 15 bases not matched to a gene; V was cut back by 6 bases and J by 5 bases. This chain's CDR3 is CASSGVLQGSHETQYF. CDR3 in DNA: TGTGCCAGCAGTGGGGTTCTACAGGGGTCGCATGAGACCCAGTACTTC.

The V and J genes are TRBV6-5 and TRBJ2-7; 12 nucleotides agree with TRBD2. In germline, CDR1 is MNHEY, CDR2 SVGAGI. CDR3 size: 14 residues. V was clipped by 9 bases and J by 5 bases; unmatched bases: 8. CDR3 loop: CASGAWTSGNEQYF. The CDR3 nucleotides are TGTGCCAGTGGGGCATGGACTAGCGGGAACGAGCAGTACTTC.

This clone was seen once. The rearrangement links TRBV4-2 to TRBJ2-7; unclear D gene. Between the trimmed V and J ends, which lost 0 bases and 6 bases, there was a span of 21 bases. Germline values: CDR1 LGHNA, CDR2 YNFKEQ. This CDR3 is 17 amino acids long. The CDR3 is CASSQDMVQSQTGEQYF. The CDR3 coding sequence is TGTGCCAGCAGCCAAGATATGGTTCAGAGCCAGACGGGCGAGCAGTACTTC.

The chain has TRBV2 and TRBJ2-7, with 7 nucleotides matching TRBD2. The CDR3 totals 19 residues. Germline-derived CDR1 and CDR2 are SNHLY and FYNNEI. Unmatched junction bases numbered 21, after V lost 5 bases and J lost 2 bases. The CDR3 loop reads CASSPSVVRAGAVAYEQYF. The CDR3 region has the DNA TGTGCCAGCAGTCCGTCCGTAGTTAGGGCGGGAGCGGTTGCCTACGAGCAGTACTTC.